Shown below are 11 T cell receptor beta chains from a single sample sequenced in a study of cytomegalovirus exposure and HLA in healthy donors. The study ran its PCR with 60 Vbeta and 13 Jbeta primers. Repertoires were generated with immunoSEQ multiplex PCR, while TCRdb's copy carries only in-frame clones and drops some. Of roughly 130,000 clones in the sample, 74% were seen once. Sequences were obtained from PBMCs. Every receptor here comes from a woman in her forties or fifties in good health and CMV-seropositive.

The V and J genes are TRBV18 and TRBJ1-6; tentatively, D is TRBD1 (6 bases). CDR3 length: 14 residues. Germline-derived CDR1 and CDR2 are KGHSH and LQKENI. Deletions cut 6 bases from V and 10 bases from J, with 16 bases between. The CDR3 region is CASSVQGRTSPLHF. For the CDR3, the DNA is TGTGCCAGCTCTGTGCAGGGGAGAACGTCACCCCTCCACTTT.

This rearrangement joins TRBV5-4 to TRBJ2-4; 11 bases map to TRBD2. The junction had 3 bases not matched to a gene; V was cut back by 4 bases and J by 9 bases. The CDR3 sequence is 13 residues long. Germline V gene sequence: CDR1 SGHNT, CDR2 YYREEE (reference sequence). The chain's CDR3 is CASSLAGGFIQYF. CDR3 nucleotide sequence: TGTGCCAGCAGCCTAGCGGGGGGATTCATTCAGTACTTC.

The J gene is TRBJ2-1, the V gene TRBV7-2; tentatively, D is TRBD1 (6 bases). Trimming pared 5 bases from V and 7 bases from J, leaving 15 bases between. The length of the CDR3 is 14 residues. CDR1 and CDR2 (germline): SGHTA, FQGNSA. The CDR3 nucleotides read TGTGCCAGCAGCGGATTCACAGGGCAGAATGAGCAGTTCTTC. It encodes CASSGFTGQNEQFF.

The chain employs TRBV7-8 and TRBJ2-3; D might be TRBD1 (5 bases). This CDR3 region has 16 residues. Germline-derived CDR1 and CDR2 are SGHVS and FQNEAQ. The V gene lost 5 bases and the J gene lost 2 bases, with 17 bases spanning the gap. In DNA form, the CDR3 reads TGTGCCAGCAGCGAACGCCCAGGGCGGCACACAGATACGCAGTATTTT. Translating it yields CASSERPGRHTDTQYF. The full variable domain, in which reference TRBV7-8 and TRBJ2-3 provide the parts outside the CDR3, is GAGVSQSPRYKVAKRGQDVALRCDPISGHVSLFWYQQALGQGPEFLTYFQNEAQLDKSGLPSDRFFAERPEGSVSTLKIQRTQQEDSAVYLCASSERPGRHTDTQYFGPGTRLTVL.

This clone has more than one count but fewer than ten. The CDR3 loop reads CASSLVRLAGVQDEQFF. The CDR3 nucleotides read TGTGCCAGCAGCTTAGTCCGACTAGCGGGGGTCCAGGATGAGCAGTTCTTC. The genes are TRBV7-6 and TRBJ2-1; TRBD2 matches at 12 bases. Germline loops: CDR1 SGHVS, CDR2 FNYEAQ. V shed 1 base and J 8 bases; nucleotides not matched to a gene: 9. CDR3 length equals 17 residues.

The chain has TRBV6-6 and TRBJ2-7; TRBD2 agrees at 7 bases. Unmatched junction bases numbered 18, after V lost 6 bases and J lost 7 bases. This CDR3 has 16 residues. Germline assignment: CDR1 MNHNY and CDR2 SVGAGI (reference sequence). The CDR3 sequence: CASRTPGGSFSGEQYF. The DNA of the CDR3 is TGTGCCAGCAGAACACCCGGGGGGAGTTTCTCGGGGGAGCAGTACTTC.

The table lists this clone with a few counts. The chain carries TRBV5-6 and TRBJ2-3; the D is unclear. This CDR3 is 14 amino acids long. V lost 0 bases and J 1 base, leaving 6 bases between the germline ends. Looked up from germline, CDR1 is SGHDT and CDR2 is YYEEEE. The CDR3, as DNA: TGTGCCAGCAGCTTGGGTCGGGGCACAGATACGCAGTATTTT. It specifies CASSLGRGTDTQYF.

The chain uses TRBV5-4 and TRBJ2-7; perhaps TRBD1 as D (6 bases). The V end was cut by 4 bases, the J end by 7 bases, with 12 bases between. Per the germline V gene, CDR1 is SGHNT and CDR2 is YYREEE (reference sequence). This CDR3 is 12 amino acids long. The CDR3 spells CASSLTGFEQYF. The CDR3 DNA is TGTGCCAGCAGCCTCACAGGGTTTGAGCAGTACTTC.

Only one count was recorded for this clone. The gene calls are TRBV7-8 and TRBJ1-2, with a weak D call TRBD1 (5 bases). The CDR3 runs 15 residues. V lost 5 bases, J lost 6 bases, and 19 bases lay in between. Germline assignment: CDR1 SGHVS and CDR2 FQNEAQ. The CDR3 is CASSPAGSAVHGYTF. In DNA, the CDR3 is TGTGCCAGCAGCCCCGCAGGGTCGGCGGTCCATGGCTACACCTTC.

This clone came up a few times. This chain connects TRBV10-2 to TRBJ2-6; D is perhaps TRBD2 (6 bases). V gave up 8 bases and J gave up 2 bases, with 10 bases separating them. In germline, CDR1 is WSHSY, CDR2 SAAADI. The CDR3 length is 14 residues. The CDR3 protein is CASDGEAGANVLTF. The DNA for the CDR3 is TGCGCCAGCGACGGGGAGGCTGGGGCCAACGTCCTGACTTTC.

The DNA for the CDR3 is TGCAGTGGGGAGGGAAATGAAAAACTGTTTTTT. Protein product: CSGEGNEKLFF. The chain is built from TRBV20-1 and TRBJ1-4; D not resolved. Trimming took off 7 bases at V and 5 bases at J, with 8 bases between the two ends. Germline values: CDR1 DFQATT, CDR2 SNEGSKA (reference sequence). The CDR3 runs to 11 residues.